These T cell receptor beta chains were read from a single sample in a study of identical twins. MiXCR, run by TCRdb on the 5' RACE reads, gives a single entry per CDR3 protein. The table includes more than 400,000 distinct CDR3 sequences, roughly 15% detected once. The data also belong to a second study, concerning yellow fever vaccine responses in identical twins.

Specimen: CD4+ T cells sorted from blood. Source of these receptors: a woman in her late teens or twenties in good health. The CDR3 runs from the conserved cysteine through the conserved F or W. The order of the fields is D gene, clone size, J gene, V gene, CDR3 protein, CDR3 DNA. The D gene is left open where the match is weak. Expanded clones are given a class, and other clones once, few, many or no size at all.

d_call: .; clone_size: .; j_call: TRBJ2-1; v_call: TRBV3-1; cdr3_aa: CASSHGPGSWNEQFF; cdr3_nt: TGTGCCAGCAGCCACGGTCCAGGCTCATGGAATGAGCAGTTCTTC
d_call: .; clone_size: few; j_call: TRBJ2-5; v_call: TRBV11-2; cdr3_aa: CASSLDLLGLQETQYF; cdr3_nt: TGTGCCAGCAGCTTAGATCTCCTTGGGCTCCAAGAGACCCAGTACTTC
d_call: .; clone_size: .; j_call: TRBJ2-3; v_call: TRBV24-1; cdr3_aa: CATSGGLGGDTQYF; cdr3_nt: TGTGCCACCAGTGGGGGACTGGGGGGAGATACGCAGTATTTT
d_call: TRBD2; clone_size: .; j_call: TRBJ2-1; v_call: TRBV11-1; cdr3_aa: CASSLVPSGRANEQFF; cdr3_nt: TGTGCCAGCAGCTTAGTGCCTAGCGGGAGGGCAAATGAGCAGTTCTTC
d_call: TRBD1; clone_size: few; j_call: TRBJ2-3; v_call: TRBV29-1; cdr3_aa: CSAGTGTVTDTQYF; cdr3_nt: TGCAGCGCCGGGACCGGGACAGTGACAGATACGCAGTATTTT
d_call: .; clone_size: .; j_call: TRBJ2-6; v_call: TRBV6-5; cdr3_aa: CASSYSKGRSSGANVLTF; cdr3_nt: TGTGCCAGCAGTTACTCGAAGGGACGGAGCTCTGGGGCCAACGTCCTGACTTTC
d_call: TRBD2; clone_size: few; j_call: TRBJ2-2; v_call: TRBV28; cdr3_aa: CASRSYSGGDPGELFF; cdr3_nt: TGTGCCAGCAGATCCTACTCGGGGGGGGATCCCGGGGAGCTGTTTTTT
d_call: .; clone_size: few; j_call: TRBJ2-2; v_call: TRBV3-1; cdr3_aa: CASSPLRNTGELFF; cdr3_nt: TGTGCCAGCAGCCCCCTCCGTAACACCGGGGAGCTGTTTTTT
d_call: TRBD2; clone_size: few; j_call: TRBJ2-5; v_call: TRBV5-1; cdr3_aa: CASRPGLAKETQYF; cdr3_nt: TGCGCCAGCAGACCGGGACTAGCGAAAGAGACCCAGTACTTC
d_call: .; clone_size: .; j_call: TRBJ2-3; v_call: TRBV7-2; cdr3_aa: CASSAADTQYF; cdr3_nt: TGTGCCAGCAGCGCCGCAGATACGCAGTATTTT
d_call: TRBD2; clone_size: few; j_call: TRBJ2-2; v_call: TRBV20-1; cdr3_aa: CSARLSGRKNTGELFF; cdr3_nt: TGCAGTGCCCGTCTCAGCGGGAGGAAGAACACCGGGGAGCTGTTTTTT
d_call: TRBD2; clone_size: .; j_call: TRBJ2-5; v_call: TRBV7-7; cdr3_aa: CASSSGLAGGFGTQYF; cdr3_nt: TGTGCCAGCAGCTCCGGACTAGCGGGGGGCTTCGGGACCCAGTACTTC
d_call: .; clone_size: few; j_call: TRBJ1-1; v_call: TRBV11-1; cdr3_aa: CASSFGRENTEAFF; cdr3_nt: TGTGCCAGCAGCTTCGGCAGGGAGAACACTGAAGCTTTCTTT
d_call: TRBD2; clone_size: .; j_call: TRBJ2-1; v_call: TRBV18; cdr3_aa: CASSPGLAGGPGNEQFF; cdr3_nt: TGTGCCAGCTCACCGGGACTAGCGGGAGGGCCAGGCAATGAGCAGTTCTTC
d_call: TRBD2; clone_size: few; j_call: TRBJ2-7; v_call: TRBV27; cdr3_aa: CASSFREGQYEQYF; cdr3_nt: TGTGCCAGCAGTTTCCGGGAGGGTCAATACGAGCAGTACTTC
d_call: TRBD2; clone_size: few; j_call: TRBJ2-1; v_call: TRBV12-3/TRBV12-4; cdr3_aa: CASRGGAGAYNEQFF; cdr3_nt: TGTGCCAGCAGGGGGGGAGCGGGGGCCTACAATGAGCAGTTCTTC
d_call: .; clone_size: few; j_call: TRBJ2-2; v_call: TRBV20-1; cdr3_aa: CSALYSNTGELFF; cdr3_nt: TGCAGTGCCCTCTATTCTAACACCGGGGAGCTGTTTTTT
d_call: .; clone_size: few; j_call: TRBJ2-1; v_call: TRBV10-3; cdr3_aa: CAISRDFDYNEQFF; cdr3_nt: TGTGCCATCAGTCGGGACTTTGACTACAATGAGCAGTTCTTC
d_call: TRBD2; clone_size: once; j_call: TRBJ2-1; v_call: TRBV5-1; cdr3_aa: CASSLRAAGGPSDSYNEQFF; cdr3_nt: TGCGCCAGCAGCCTACGAGCGGCGGGAGGGCCTTCGGATTCCTACAATGAGCAGTTCTTC
d_call: TRBD1; clone_size: .; j_call: TRBJ1-2; v_call: TRBV12-3/TRBV12-4; cdr3_aa: CASSLGGQGYGYTF; cdr3_nt: TGTGCCAGCAGTTTAGGGGGACAGGGCTATGGCTACACCTTC
d_call: .; clone_size: .; j_call: TRBJ2-3; v_call: TRBV20-1; cdr3_aa: CTMVGGPSTDTQYF; cdr3_nt: TGCACCATGGTCGGGGGCCCAAGCACAGATACGCAGTATTTT
d_call: .; clone_size: .; j_call: TRBJ2-3; v_call: TRBV12-5; cdr3_aa: CASGLDVGPWGTDTQYF; cdr3_nt: TGTGCTAGTGGTCTCGATGTAGGACCCTGGGGCACAGATACGCAGTATTTT
d_call: .; clone_size: .; j_call: TRBJ2-1; v_call: TRBV12-5; cdr3_aa: CASGLREEQFF; cdr3_nt: TGTGCTAGTGGCCTCAGGGAAGAGCAGTTCTTC
d_call: .; clone_size: few; j_call: TRBJ2-7; v_call: TRBV5-1; cdr3_aa: CASSYERTVDEQYF; cdr3_nt: TGCGCCAGCAGTTATGAGCGGACGGTAGACGAGCAGTACTTC
d_call: TRBD2; clone_size: few; j_call: TRBJ2-5; v_call: TRBV4-1; cdr3_aa: CASSQDALAGFQETQYF; cdr3_nt: TGCGCCAGCAGCCAAGACGCGCTAGCGGGTTTTCAAGAGACCCAGTACTTC
d_call: .; clone_size: few; j_call: TRBJ2-7; v_call: TRBV27; cdr3_aa: CASSPLGQISSYEQYF; cdr3_nt: TGTGCCAGCAGTCCGCTGGGGCAAATCAGCTCCTACGAGCAGTACTTC
d_call: .; clone_size: .; j_call: TRBJ2-7; v_call: TRBV12-3/TRBV12-4; cdr3_aa: CASSPTGNSYEQYF; cdr3_nt: TGTGCCAGCAGTCCAACAGGGAACTCCTACGAGCAGTACTTC